This T cell receptor (beta chain) was recorded in a study of T cells after yellow fever vaccination (dated by TCRdb to between 2019 and 2020). General notes on the study: Libraries from fractions with low cell numbers were prepared with the SMART-Seq v4 Ultra Low Input RNA kit. To follow T-cell clones before and after both primary and booster YFV17D yellow fever vaccination, bulk TCR alpha and beta repertoires underwent longitudinal sequencing. Two healthy male donors made up the cohort, one aged 18 to 30 years and the other aged 30 to 39 years. Blood was drawn at multiple timepoints before and after primary and secondary immunization, with bulk PBMC replicates and cell subsets isolated. Paper-wide results and their limitations: After the booster, most of the clones that had expanded following primary vaccination were detected again (approximately 95% of CD4 and 88% of CD8), which suggests that memory was broadly maintained. A small share of clonotypes was detected in both CD4 and CD8 compartments, with the overlap likely arising from convergent recombination. The study included only a couple of donors, which limits how far the findings can be generalized. Compared with the primary T-cell response, the secondary T-cell response was faster but weaker, reaching its peak on day 5 rather than on day 15. FACS-sorted repertoires could contain abundant contaminating clonotypes from the bulk population, so computational filtering was required.

The meaning of the sample's treatment or condition label: live attenuated yellow fever vaccine strain. Two biological replicates of bulk PBMCs were collected at each blood-draw timepoint. PBMCs were isolated from peripheral blood using a standard Ficoll-Paque protocol. RNA was extracted with TriZol from bulk PBMCs, CD4 and CD8 fractions, and dextramer-positive and dextramer-negative fractions. The germline V gene (reference sequence) provides CDR1 SEHNR and CDR2 FQNEAQ. Spanning cysteine to phenylalanine, the CDR3 consists of 12 amino acids. The kept DNA is CDR3 alone, 36 bases in frame from the first base. V drops 3 bases and J drops 13 bases, leaving 10 bases in between. TCR cDNA was synthesized by 5'RACE template switching, through which a universal primer site and unique molecular identifiers were introduced. cDNA synthesis was primed from both the TCR alpha and TCR beta constant segments. Two PCR steps were used to amplify libraries, with sample barcodes and sequencing adapters being added in the second step. Sequencing of libraries was done on Illumina HiSeq 2500 (2x100 bp) or NovaSeq (2x150 bp). The study's own analysis went as follows. MIGEC was used to demultiplex reads and collapse the reads into UMI consensus sequences, and MiXCR was used for V(D)J alignment. Vaccine-responding clonotypes were defined with edgeR using replicate PBMC samples, requiring FDR below 0.01 and a log2 fold change above 5 up to day 15. Each bulk clonotype received a CD4 or CD8 identity based on whether the sequenced CD4 or CD8 repertoire contained that clonotype at higher abundance. Using fastp at Q25 and MiXCR, TCRdb reprocessed the public reads and kept productive beta chains. Each entry is one CDR3 protein sequence, shown with its most common DNA and genes. TCRdb's processing, not the study's, gives the V and J calls here. For this sample the table gives 450,000 to 550,000 distinct CDR3 sequences, of which roughly a fifth were detected only once. The biggest ten clones account for 16% of the sample.

Regarding this clonotype: Its antigen target is currently unknown. No much larger clone exists at a distance of one base, and base qualities are not known.

This TCR derives from a man aged 18 to 35 who received the YFV17D yellow fever vaccine. The material sequenced was PBMCs, taken approximately 22 days after the first yellow fever vaccination. The chain links TRBV7-9 with TRBJ1-6; no D segment can be confidently identified. CDR3 sequence: CASSFSPGPLHF. At the DNA level, the sequence is TGTGCCAGCAGCTTTAGCCCGGGGCCCCTCCACTTT.